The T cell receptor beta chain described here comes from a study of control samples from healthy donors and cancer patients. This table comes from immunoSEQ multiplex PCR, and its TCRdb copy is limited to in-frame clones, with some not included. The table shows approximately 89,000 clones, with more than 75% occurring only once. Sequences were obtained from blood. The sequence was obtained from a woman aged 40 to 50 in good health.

For the CDR3, the DNA is TGCAGTGCTAGTAAAGGCAGTAGCACTGAAGCTTTCTTT. Protein sequence: CSASKGSSTEAFF. The rearrangement uses TRBV20-1 and TRBJ1-1; D gene uncertain. Between the trimmed V and J ends, which lost 3 bases and 4 bases, there was a span of 12 bases. The germline CDR1 and CDR2 sequences are DFQATT and SNEGSKA (reference sequence). CDR3 size: 13 residues.